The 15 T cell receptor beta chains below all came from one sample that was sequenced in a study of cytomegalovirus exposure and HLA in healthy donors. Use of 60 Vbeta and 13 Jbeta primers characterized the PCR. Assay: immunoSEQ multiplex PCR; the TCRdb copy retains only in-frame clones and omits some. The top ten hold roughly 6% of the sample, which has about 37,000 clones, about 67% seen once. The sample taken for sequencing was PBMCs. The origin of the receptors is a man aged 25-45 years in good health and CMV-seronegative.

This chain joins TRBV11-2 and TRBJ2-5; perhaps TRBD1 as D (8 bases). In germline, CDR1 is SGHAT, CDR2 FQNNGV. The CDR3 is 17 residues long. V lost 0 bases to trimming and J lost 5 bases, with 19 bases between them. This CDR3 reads CASSLDWEQGGRETQYF. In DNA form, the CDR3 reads TGTGCCAGCAGCTTAGATTGGGAACAGGGGGGGAGGGAGACCCAGTACTTC.

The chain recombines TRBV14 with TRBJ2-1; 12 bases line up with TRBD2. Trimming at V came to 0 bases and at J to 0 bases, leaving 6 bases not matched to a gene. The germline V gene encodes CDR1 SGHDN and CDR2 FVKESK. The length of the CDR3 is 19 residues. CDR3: CASSQDQVLAGGSYNEQFF. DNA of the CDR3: TGTGCCAGCAGCCAAGATCAGGTACTAGCGGGGGGCTCCTACAATGAGCAGTTCTTC.

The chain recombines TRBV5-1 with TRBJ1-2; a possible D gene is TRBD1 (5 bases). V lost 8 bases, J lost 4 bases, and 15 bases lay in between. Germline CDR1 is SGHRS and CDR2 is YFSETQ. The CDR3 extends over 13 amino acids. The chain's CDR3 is CASSADSPYGYTF. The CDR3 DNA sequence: TGCGCCAGTTCAGCAGACAGCCCCTATGGCTACACCTTC.

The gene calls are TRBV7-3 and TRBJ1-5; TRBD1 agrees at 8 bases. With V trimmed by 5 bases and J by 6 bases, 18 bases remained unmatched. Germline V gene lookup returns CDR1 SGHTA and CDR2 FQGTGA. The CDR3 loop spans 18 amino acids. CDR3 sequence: CASSLCCSGGLGGQPQHF. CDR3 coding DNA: TGTGCCAGCAGCCTTTGCTGTTCAGGGGGCCTAGGGGGTCAGCCCCAGCATTTT.

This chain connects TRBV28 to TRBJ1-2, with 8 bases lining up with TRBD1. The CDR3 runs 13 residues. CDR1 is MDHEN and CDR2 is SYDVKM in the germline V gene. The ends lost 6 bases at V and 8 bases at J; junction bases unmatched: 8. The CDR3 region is CASSQDRVRGYTF. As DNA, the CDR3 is TGTGCCAGCAGCCAGGACAGGGTGCGGGGCTACACCTTC.

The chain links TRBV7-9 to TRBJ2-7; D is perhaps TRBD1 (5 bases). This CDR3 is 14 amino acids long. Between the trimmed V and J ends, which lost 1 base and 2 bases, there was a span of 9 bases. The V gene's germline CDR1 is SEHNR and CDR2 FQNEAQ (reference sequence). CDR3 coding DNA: TGTGCCAGCAGCTTAGGACAGAGTCCCTACGAGCAGTACTTC. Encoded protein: CASSLGQSPYEQYF.

CDR3 in DNA: TGCGCCAGCAGCTTGGGCCCGGGGGTGGACCCCGGGGAGCTGTTTTTT. This encodes CASSLGPGVDPGELFF. V gene TRBV5-1 combines with J gene TRBJ2-2; possible D gene TRBD2, 6 bases. V was shortened by 0 bases and J by 6 bases, with 15 bases between the two germline ends. Germline V gives CDR1 SGHRS, CDR2 YFSETQ. There are 16 residues in the CDR3.

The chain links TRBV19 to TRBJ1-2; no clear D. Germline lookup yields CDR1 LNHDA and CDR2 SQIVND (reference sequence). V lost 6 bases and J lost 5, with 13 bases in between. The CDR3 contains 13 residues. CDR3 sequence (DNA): TGTGCCAGTAGGAGTCAGGAATATTATGGCTACACCTTC. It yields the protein CASRSQEYYGYTF.

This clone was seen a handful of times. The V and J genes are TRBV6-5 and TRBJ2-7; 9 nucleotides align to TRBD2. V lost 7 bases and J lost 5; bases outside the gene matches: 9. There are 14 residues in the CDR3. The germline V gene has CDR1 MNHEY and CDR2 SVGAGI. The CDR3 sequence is CASTLGLASHEQYF. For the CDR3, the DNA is TGTGCCAGCACCTTGGGACTAGCAAGCCACGAGCAGTACTTC.

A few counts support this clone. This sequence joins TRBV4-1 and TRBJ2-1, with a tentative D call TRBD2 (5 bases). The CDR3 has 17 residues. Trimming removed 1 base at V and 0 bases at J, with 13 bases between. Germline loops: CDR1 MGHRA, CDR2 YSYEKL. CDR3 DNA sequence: TGCGCCAGCAGCCAAGGGGTAGCGAGGAGCTCCTACAATGAGCAGTTCTTC. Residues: CASSQGVARSSYNEQFF.

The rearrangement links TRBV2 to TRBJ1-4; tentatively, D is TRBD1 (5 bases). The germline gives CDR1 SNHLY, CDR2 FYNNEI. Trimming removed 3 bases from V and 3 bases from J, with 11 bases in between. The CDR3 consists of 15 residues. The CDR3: CASSDRERANEKLFF. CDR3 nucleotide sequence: TGTGCCAGCAGTGACAGGGAGCGGGCTAATGAAAAACTGTTTTTT.

CDR3 region: CASSSGGTWETQYF. DNA for the CDR3: TGTGCCAGCAGCTCAGGCGGGACGTGGGAGACCCAGTACTTC. V usage is TRBV7-2 and J usage is TRBJ2-5; D possibly corresponds to TRBD2 (6 bases). V was pared by 4 bases and J by 5 bases, with 14 bases between. Germline lookup yields CDR1 SGHTA and CDR2 FQGNSA. The CDR3 sequence is 14 residues long.

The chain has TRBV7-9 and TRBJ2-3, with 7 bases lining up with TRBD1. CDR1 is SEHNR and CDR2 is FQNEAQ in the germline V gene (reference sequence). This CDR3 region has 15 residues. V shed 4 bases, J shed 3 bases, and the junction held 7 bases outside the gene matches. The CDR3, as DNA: TGTGCCAGCAGCTACGACAGGGTACTGACAGATACGCAGTATTTT. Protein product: CASSYDRVLTDTQYF.

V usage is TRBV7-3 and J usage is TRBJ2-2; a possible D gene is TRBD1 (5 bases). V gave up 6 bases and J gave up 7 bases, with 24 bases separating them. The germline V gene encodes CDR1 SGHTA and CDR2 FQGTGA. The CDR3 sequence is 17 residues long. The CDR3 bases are TGTGCCAGCAGTTTCACAGGAAATTCAGGTGGTAGCGGGGAGCTGTTTTTT. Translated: CASSFTGNSGGSGELFF.

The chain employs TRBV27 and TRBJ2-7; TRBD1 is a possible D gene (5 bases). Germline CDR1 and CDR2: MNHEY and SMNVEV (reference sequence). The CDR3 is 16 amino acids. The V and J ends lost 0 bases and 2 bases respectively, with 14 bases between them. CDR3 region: CASSLSGPQGTYEQYF. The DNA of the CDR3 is TGTGCCAGCAGTTTATCCGGGCCCCAGGGAACCTACGAGCAGTACTTC.